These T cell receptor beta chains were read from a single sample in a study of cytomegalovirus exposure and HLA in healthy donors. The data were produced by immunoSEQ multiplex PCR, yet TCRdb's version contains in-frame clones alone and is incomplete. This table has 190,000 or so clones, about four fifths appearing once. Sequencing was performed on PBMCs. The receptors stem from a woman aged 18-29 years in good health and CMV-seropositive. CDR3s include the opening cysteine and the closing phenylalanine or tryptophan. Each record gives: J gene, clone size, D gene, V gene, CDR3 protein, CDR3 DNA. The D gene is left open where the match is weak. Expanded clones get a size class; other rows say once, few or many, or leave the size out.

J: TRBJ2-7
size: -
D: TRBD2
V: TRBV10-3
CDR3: CAISVAGGDYEQYF
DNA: TGTGCCATCAGTGTAGCGGGGGGGGACTACGAGCAGTACTTC

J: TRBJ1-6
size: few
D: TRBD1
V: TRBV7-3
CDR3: CASSKDRVYNSPLHF
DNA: TGTGCCAGCAGCAAAGACAGGGTATATAATTCACCCCTCCACTTT

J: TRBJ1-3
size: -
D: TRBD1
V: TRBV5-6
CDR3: CASRRTGDGTIYF
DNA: TGTGCCAGCAGACGTACAGGGGACGGCACCATATATTTT

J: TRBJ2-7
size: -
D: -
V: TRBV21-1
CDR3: CASSRPTSGGSYEQYF
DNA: TGTGCCAGCAGCCGCCCTACTAGCGGGGGATCCTACGAGCAGTACTTC

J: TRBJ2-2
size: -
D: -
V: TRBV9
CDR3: CASSSTSGGPNTGELFF
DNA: TGTGCCAGCAGCTCAACCAGTGGGGGCCCAAACACCGGGGAGCTGTTTTTT

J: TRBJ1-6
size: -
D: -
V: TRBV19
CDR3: CASSATGSNSPLHF
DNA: TGTGCCAGTAGTGCGACAGGTAGTAATTCACCCCTCCACTTT

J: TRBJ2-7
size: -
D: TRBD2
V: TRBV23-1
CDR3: CASSQSWGGSDEQYF
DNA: TGCGCCAGCAGTCAATCTTGGGGAGGGTCCGACGAGCAGTACTTC

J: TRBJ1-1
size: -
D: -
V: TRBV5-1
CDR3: CASSLSQDPRPNTEAFF
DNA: TGCGCCAGCAGCTTGTCCCAGGATCCCAGGCCGAACACTGAAGCTTTCTTT

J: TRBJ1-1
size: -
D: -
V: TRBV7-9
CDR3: CASSPPSLNTEAFF
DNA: TGTGCCAGCAGCCCTCCGTCCTTGAACACTGAAGCTTTCTTT

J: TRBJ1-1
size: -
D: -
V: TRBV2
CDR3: CASSRGTVEAFF
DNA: TGTGCCAGCAGTAGGGGAACCGTTGAAGCTTTCTTT

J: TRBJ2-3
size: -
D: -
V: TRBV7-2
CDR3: CASSLDEDSPGTQYF
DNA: TGTGCCAGCAGCCTTGATGAGGACTCTCCTGGGACGCAGTATTTT

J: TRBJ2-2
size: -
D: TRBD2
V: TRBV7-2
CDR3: CASSSSGGTTGELFF
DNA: TGTGCCAGCAGCTCTAGCGGGGGAACTACCGGGGAGCTGTTTTTT

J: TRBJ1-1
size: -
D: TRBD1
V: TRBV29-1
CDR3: CSVATGYGTEAFF
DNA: TGCAGCGTTGCGACAGGGTATGGCACTGAAGCTTTCTTT

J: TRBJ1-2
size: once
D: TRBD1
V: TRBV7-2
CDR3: CASSHSDTGVLTRYGYTF
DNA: TGTGCCAGCAGCCATTCAGATACAGGGGTTCTGACACGCTATGGCTACACCTTC

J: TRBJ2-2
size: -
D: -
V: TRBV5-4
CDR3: CASSAVHRANTGELFF
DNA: TGTGCCAGCAGTGCCGTGCACAGGGCGAACACCGGGGAGCTGTTTTTT

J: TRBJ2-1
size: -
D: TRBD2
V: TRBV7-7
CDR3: CASSWGLADINEQFF
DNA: TGTGCCAGCAGCTGGGGACTAGCGGACATCAATGAGCAGTTCTTC

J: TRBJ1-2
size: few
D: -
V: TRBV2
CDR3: CATYGVVGYTF
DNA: TGTGCCACATATGGAGTAGTTGGCTACACCTTC

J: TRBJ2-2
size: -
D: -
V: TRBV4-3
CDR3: CASSQDVEGAFNTGELFF
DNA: TGCGCCAGCAGCCAAGATGTGGAGGGGGCTTTCAACACCGGGGAGCTGTTTTTT

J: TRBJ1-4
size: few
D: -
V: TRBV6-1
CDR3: CASSEREREKLFF
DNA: TGTGCCAGCAGTGAGAGGGAGCGTGAAAAACTGTTTTTT

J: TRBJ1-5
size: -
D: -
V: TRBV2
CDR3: CASLRGGQPQHF
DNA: TGTGCCAGCTTGAGGGGGGGGCAGCCCCAGCATTTT

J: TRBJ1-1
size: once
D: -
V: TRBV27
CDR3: CASSFRGGMDTEAFF
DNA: TGTGCCAGCAGTTTTAGGGGTGGGATGGACACTGAAGCTTTCTTT

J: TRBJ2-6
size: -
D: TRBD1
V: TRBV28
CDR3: CASSQTLFVGQGMSGANVLTF
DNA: TGTGCCAGCAGCCAAACTCTGTTTGTGGGACAGGGGATGTCTGGGGCCAACGTCCTGACTTTC

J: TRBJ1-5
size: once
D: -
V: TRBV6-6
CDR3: CASSFQGNQPQHF
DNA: TGTGCCAGCAGTTTCCAGGGCAATCAGCCCCAGCATTTT

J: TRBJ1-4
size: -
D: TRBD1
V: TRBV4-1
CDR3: CASSRGTGGEKLFF
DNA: TGCGCCAGCAGCCGTGGGACAGGGGGCGAAAAACTGTTTTTT

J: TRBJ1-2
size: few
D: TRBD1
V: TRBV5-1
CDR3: CASSANYRGDGYTF
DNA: TGCGCCAGCAGCGCAAATTACAGGGGAGATGGCTACACCTTC

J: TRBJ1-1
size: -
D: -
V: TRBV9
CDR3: CASSVAPTAPGRVEAFF
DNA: TGTGCCAGCAGCGTAGCCCCGACAGCCCCAGGAAGAGTTGAAGCTTTCTTT

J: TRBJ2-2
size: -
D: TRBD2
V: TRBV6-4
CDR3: CASRILAGDTGELFF
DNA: TGTGCCAGCAGGATACTAGCGGGGGATACCGGGGAGCTGTTTTTT

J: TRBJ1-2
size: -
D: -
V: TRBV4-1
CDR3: CASSQGYVLALTTNYGYTF
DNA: TGCGCCAGCAGCCAAGGTTACGTCCTGGCCCTAACTACTAACTATGGCTACACCTTC

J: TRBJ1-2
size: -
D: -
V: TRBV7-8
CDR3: CASSLARIGGAARYGYTF
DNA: TGTGCCAGCAGCTTAGCCCGAATTGGGGGCGCAGCGAGGTATGGCTACACCTTC

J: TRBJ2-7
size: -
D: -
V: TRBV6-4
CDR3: CASSDPWDFYEQYF
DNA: TGTGCCAGCAGTGACCCCTGGGACTTCTACGAGCAGTACTTC

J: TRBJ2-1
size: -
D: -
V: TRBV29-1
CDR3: CSVTASYNEQFF
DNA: TGCAGCGTTACTGCATCCTACAATGAGCAGTTCTTC

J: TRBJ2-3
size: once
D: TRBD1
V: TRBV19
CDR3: CASSAGQGRSDTQYF
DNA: TGTGCCAGTAGTGCCGGACAGGGAAGGTCGGATACGCAGTATTTT

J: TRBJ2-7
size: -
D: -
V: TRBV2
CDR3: CASSEGASEQYF
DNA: TGTGCCAGCAGTGAAGGGGCAAGCGAGCAGTACTTC

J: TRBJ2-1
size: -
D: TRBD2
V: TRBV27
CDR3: CATTPSGGAIFSYNEQFF
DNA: TGTGCCACCACCCCTAGCGGGGGGGCCATTTTTTCCTACAATGAGCAGTTCTTC

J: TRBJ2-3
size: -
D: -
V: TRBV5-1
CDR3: CASSFPADTQYF
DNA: TGCGCCAGCAGCTTCCCCGCAGATACGCAGTATTTT

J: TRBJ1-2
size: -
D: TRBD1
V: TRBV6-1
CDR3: CASSDGRGLGGYTF
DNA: TGTGCCAGCAGTGATGGCAGGGGGCTCGGTGGCTACACCTTC

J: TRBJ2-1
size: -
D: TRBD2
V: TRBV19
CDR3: CASSLSTGGGRHNEQFF
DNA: TGTGCCAGTAGTCTCTCGACCGGGGGAGGGAGGCACAATGAGCAGTTCTTC